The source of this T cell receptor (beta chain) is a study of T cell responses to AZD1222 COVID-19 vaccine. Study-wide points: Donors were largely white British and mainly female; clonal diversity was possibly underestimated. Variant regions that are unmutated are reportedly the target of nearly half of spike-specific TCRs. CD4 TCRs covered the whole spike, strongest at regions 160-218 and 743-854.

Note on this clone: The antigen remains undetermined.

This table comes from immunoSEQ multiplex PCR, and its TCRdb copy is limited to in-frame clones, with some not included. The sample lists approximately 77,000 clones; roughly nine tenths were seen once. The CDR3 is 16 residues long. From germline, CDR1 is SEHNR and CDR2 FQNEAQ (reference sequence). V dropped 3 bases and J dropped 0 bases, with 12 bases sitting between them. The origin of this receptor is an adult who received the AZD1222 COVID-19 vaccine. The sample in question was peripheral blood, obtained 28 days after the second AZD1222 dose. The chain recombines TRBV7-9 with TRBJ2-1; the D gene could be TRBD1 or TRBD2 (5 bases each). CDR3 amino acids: CASSFSGPSSYNEQFF. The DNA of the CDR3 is TGTGCCAGCAGCTTTTCGGGGCCCAGCTCCTACAATGAGCAGTTCTTC.